The 10 T cell receptor beta chains reported below all come from one sample, sequenced in a study of T-cell memory formation after mild COVID-19. MiXCR was run by TCRdb on the 5' RACE reads, yielding one entry per CDR3 protein. Of roughly 300,000 distinct CDR3 sequences in the sample, roughly 8.2% were seen once. What was sequenced was PBMCs or a T cell subset sorted from them (not recorded which). These TCRs come from a man younger than 35 who had mild COVID-19 (a few samples of this study predate the infection). Cell type and time point are not known.

The V call is TRBV20-1, the J call TRBJ2-5; the match to TRBD2 covers 12 bases. Germline lookup yields CDR1 DFQATT and CDR2 SNEGSKA (reference sequence). The CDR3 has 12 residues. The V and J ends lost 5 bases and 9 bases, in that order; junction bases with no gene match: 4. The CDR3 is CSAATSGGPQYF. DNA for the CDR3: TGCAGTGCTGCGACTAGCGGGGGCCCCCAGTACTTC.

This clonotype was seen only a few times. V usage is TRBV4-1 and J usage is TRBJ1-2, with a possible D match to TRBD1 (5 bases). Germline V gene data show CDR1 as MGHRA and CDR2 as YSYEKL. The CDR3 length is 14 residues. Trimming removed 1 base from V and 11 bases from J, with 17 bases in between. The CDR3 nucleotides read TGCGCCAGCAGCCAAGTAGGGGAAAGGGTGAGGTACACCTTC. Translated, it gives CASSQVGERVRYTF.

This clonotype was recorded a few times. V usage is TRBV5-1 and J usage is TRBJ2-5, with 8 nucleotides matching TRBD2. The CDR3 extends over 15 amino acids. The germline V gene encodes CDR1 SGHRS and CDR2 YFSETQ. Trimming at V came to 2 bases and at J to 4 bases, leaving 7 bases not matched to a gene. In DNA, the CDR3 is TGCGCCAGCAGCTTTTCGGGGGGGGGCCGAGAGACCCAGTACTTC. It codes for CASSFSGGGRETQYF.

The chain employs TRBV5-1 and TRBJ2-3; TRBD2 might be the D (5 bases). V shed 4 bases and J shed 3 bases, with 12 bases lying between them. The germline V gene has CDR1 SGHRS and CDR2 YFSETQ. CDR3 length equals 14 residues. The DNA of the CDR3 is TGCGCCAGCAGCGGGGAGCGGCTGACAGATACGCAGTATTTT. Encoded protein: CASSGERLTDTQYF.

The gene calls are TRBV20-1 and TRBJ2-1, with 9 bases identical to TRBD2. The J segment lost 7 bases and the V segment lost 6 bases, leaving 7 bases of the junction unmatched. Germline V gives CDR1 DFQATT, CDR2 SNEGSKA (reference sequence). This CDR3 is built from 13 residues. DNA for the CDR3: TGCAGTGCAACGACTAGCGGAGCGAATGAGCAGTTCTTC. Protein: CSATTSGANEQFF.

The sample holds a few counts of this clonotype. This chain connects TRBV7-8 to TRBJ1-5, with 7 bases fitting TRBD1. Germline V lookup: CDR1 SGHVS, CDR2 FQNEAQ. With V trimmed by 1 base and J by 1 base, 4 bases remained unmatched. The CDR3 is made up of 16 amino acids. CDR3 in amino acids: CASSLEGQWSNQPQHF. The CDR3 region has the DNA TGTGCCAGCAGCTTAGAGGGACAGTGGAGCAATCAGCCCCAGCATTTT.

There are a few counts of this clonotype. The chain links TRBV5-1 to TRBJ1-1, with a weak D call TRBD1 (5 bases). V shed 4 bases and J shed 3 bases, with 19 bases lying between them. Per the germline V gene, CDR1 is SGHRS and CDR2 is YFSETQ. The CDR3 consists of 16 residues. The CDR3 loop is CASSRGRSRVDTEAFF. CDR3 bases: TGCGCCAGCAGCCGGGGTCGGAGCAGGGTGGACACTGAAGCTTTCTTT.

This rearrangement joins TRBV11-2 to TRBJ2-3, with D possibly called TRBD1 or TRBD2 (6 bases each). CDR3 size: 15 residues. V dropped 5 bases and J dropped 4 bases, with 16 bases sitting between them. Germline CDR1 SGHAT, CDR2 FQNNGV. The CDR3 region is CASSPSPRGPDTQYF. DNA for the CDR3: TGTGCCAGCAGCCCCAGCCCCCGGGGGCCAGATACGCAGTATTTT.

This clonotype was observed once. A single base separates this from a much larger clone, so it may be a read error. The genes are TRBV7-9 and TRBJ1-1; 10 bases fit TRBD1. Germline CDR1 SEHNR, CDR2 FQNEAQ (reference sequence). The CDR3 length is 17 residues. The CDR3, as DNA: TGTGCCAGCAGCTTAGTCGGACAGGGGGGAATAAACACTGAAGATTTCTTT. Its translation is CASSLVGQGGINTEDFF. Based on the CDR3 plus reference TRBV7-9 and TRBJ1-1, the full variable domain is DTGVSQNPRHKITKRGQNVTFRCDPISEHNRLYWYRQTLGQGPEFLTYFQNEAQLEKSRLLSDRFSAERPKGSFSTLEIQRTEQGDSAMYLCASSLVGQGGINTEDFFGQGTRLTVV.

In its sample, this clonotype was seen many times. The V and J genes are TRBV12-3 or TRBV12-4 and TRBJ2-7, with D perhaps being TRBD1 or TRBD2 (6 bases each). The CDR3 contains 13 residues. V was cut by 5 bases and J by 1 base, with 9 bases left in between. The CDR3 DNA sequence: TGTGCCAGCAGTGCGGGACATTCCTACGAGCAGTACTTC. Protein sequence: CASSAGHSYEQYF.